This TCR beta chain was recorded in a study of response to subunit inactivated influenza vaccine. This clonotype was seen a handful of times. TCRdb reprocessed the RT-PCR reads with MiXCR, giving one entry per CDR3 protein. Of about 540,000 distinct CDR3 sequences listed, under 25% are singletons. The sample was also reused in another study, on T cells expressing NK-cell markers. As reported in that work: TCR beta cDNA was generated via 5'RACE template switching incorporating UMIs. Dominant NKG2C+ clonotypes were found to form roughly 1.0-7.5% of CD8+ T cells in over five donors.

The starting material was CD4+ T cells sorted from PBMCs, obtained 12 days after vaccination. The TCR sequence derives from a man in his fifties who received an inactivated influenza vaccine.

CDR3 coding DNA: TGTGCCAGCAGCTTAGGGTCGACAGGGAGTGGGGAGACCCAGTACTTC. This codes for CASSLGSTGSGETQYF. V usage is TRBV11-3 and J usage is TRBJ2-5; TRBD1 aligns across 7 bases. V lost 1 base to trimming and J lost 5 bases; unmatched junction nucleotides: 10. Germline CDR1 reads SGHNT; CDR2 reads YENEEA. The CDR3 runs 16 residues. The complete variable domain, with remaining parts taken from reference TRBV11-3 and TRBJ2-5, reads EAGVVQSPRYKIIEKKQPVAFWCNPISGHNTLYWYLQNLGQGPELLIRYENEEAVDDSQLPKDRFSAERLKGVDSTLKIQPAELGDSAVYLCASSLGSTGSGETQYFGPGTRLLVL.